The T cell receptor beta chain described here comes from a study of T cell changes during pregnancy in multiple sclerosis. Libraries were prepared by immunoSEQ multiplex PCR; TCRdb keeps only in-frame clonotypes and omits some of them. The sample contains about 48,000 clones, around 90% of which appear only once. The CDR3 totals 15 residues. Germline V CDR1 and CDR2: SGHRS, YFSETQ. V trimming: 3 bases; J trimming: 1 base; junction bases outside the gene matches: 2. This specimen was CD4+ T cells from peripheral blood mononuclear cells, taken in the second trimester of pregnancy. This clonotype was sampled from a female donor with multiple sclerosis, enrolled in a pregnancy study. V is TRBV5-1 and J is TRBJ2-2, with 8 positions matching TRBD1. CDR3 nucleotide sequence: TGCGCCAGCAGCTCCGGACAGGGGAACACCGGGGAGCTGTTTTTT. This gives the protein CASSSGQGNTGELFF.